The rows below give T cell receptor beta chains drawn from one sample of a study of tumor-infiltrating lymphocytes in localized non-small cell lung cancer. TCRdb's table, derived via immunoSEQ multiplex PCR, lists solely in-frame clones and lacks some. Of around 17,000 clones in the sample, more than 60% are singletons; the top ten hold about 6.4%. Sequences were obtained from lung tumor tissue. These receptors came from a human donor with non-small cell lung cancer. Each CDR3 is given with its conserved first and last residue. Each record gives: CDR3 length, D gene, clone size, J gene, V gene, CDR3 protein, CDR3 DNA. D genes are given only for firm matches. Expanded clones are given a class, and other clones once, few, many or no size at all.

length: 13
D: .
size: .
J: TRBJ1-1
V: TRBV5-6
CDR3: CASSLTFGGEAFF
DNA: TGTGCCAGCAGCTTGACCTTTGGTGGTGAAGCTTTCTTT

length: 14
D: TRBD2
size: .
J: TRBJ2-1
V: TRBV2
CDR3: CASVPEREYHEQFF
DNA: TGTGCCAGTGTGCCTGAGCGGGAGTACCATGAGCAGTTCTTC

length: 12
D: .
size: .
J: TRBJ2-7
V: TRBV30
CDR3: CAWNGQTYEQYF
DNA: TGTGCCTGGAACGGACAGACCTACGAGCAGTACTTC

length: 17
D: TRBD1
size: once
J: TRBJ2-6
V: TRBV27
CDR3: CASSFLQGAPGANVLTF
DNA: TGTGCCAGCAGTTTTTTACAGGGGGCGCCTGGGGCCAACGTCCTGACTTTC

length: 16
D: TRBD2
size: .
J: TRBJ2-1
V: TRBV9
CDR3: CASSPRLASSRGEQFF
DNA: TGTGCCAGCAGCCCGAGACTAGCCTCCAGTCGTGGTGAGCAGTTCTTC

length: 15
D: .
size: .
J: TRBJ2-7
V: TRBV6-5
CDR3: CASSAQDRSSYEQYF
DNA: TGTGCCAGCAGTGCCCAAGACCGGAGCTCCTACGAGCAGTACTTC

length: 16
D: TRBD1
size: few
J: TRBJ1-5
V: TRBV19
CDR3: CASSSRDRGLNQPQHF
DNA: TGTGCCAGTAGTAGCCGGGACAGGGGGTTAAATCAGCCCCAGCATTTT

length: 17
D: .
size: .
J: TRBJ2-2
V: TRBV28
CDR3: CASSLRSWRLNTGELFF
DNA: TGTGCCAGCAGTTTAAGGTCTTGGCGGCTAAACACCGGGGAGCTGTTTTTT

length: 14
D: TRBD2
size: .
J: TRBJ2-2
V: TRBV2
CDR3: CATSRGGSTGELFF
DNA: TGTGCCACCTCACGGGGGGGGAGCACCGGGGAGCTGTTTTTT

length: 14
D: .
size: .
J: TRBJ1-3
V: TRBV28
CDR3: CASSSTVPGNTIYF
DNA: TGTGCCAGCAGTTCGACAGTGCCCGGAAACACCATATATTTT

length: 15
D: .
size: .
J: TRBJ1-3
V: TRBV29-1
CDR3: CSVRKGSPSGNTIYF
DNA: TGCAGCGTCCGAAAAGGGTCTCCCTCTGGAAACACCATATATTTT

length: 19
D: .
size: .
J: TRBJ1-2
V: TRBV5-1
CDR3: CASSLRPVGGENPNYGYTF
DNA: TGCGCCAGCAGCTTGAGGCCGGTGGGTGGGGAAAACCCTAACTATGGCTACACCTTC

length: 14
D: TRBD1
size: .
J: TRBJ2-7
V: TRBV4-2
CDR3: CASSQEAGGYEQYF
DNA: TGTGCCAGCAGCCAAGAGGCAGGGGGCTACGAGCAGTACTTC